The 11 T cell receptor beta chains below were found in one sample sequenced in a study of blood T cell repertoires in COVID-19. Libraries were prepared by immunoSEQ multiplex PCR; TCRdb keeps only in-frame clonotypes and omits some of them. The sample lists over 200,000 clones; around 81% were seen once. Sequencing used PBMCs or T cells enriched from blood (not recorded which). The receptors were sampled from a woman aged 45-59 years with acute COVID-19.

J is TRBJ2-7 and V is TRBV6-2 or TRBV6-3; the D gene is possibly TRBD2 (5 bases). CDR1 and CDR2 from the germline V gene are MNHEY and SVGEGT. Trimming took off 5 bases at V and 0 bases at J, with 11 bases between the two ends. CDR3 length: 14 residues. The CDR3 loop reads CASSNGLHSYEQYF. In DNA, the CDR3 is TGTGCCAGCAGTAACGGACTCCACTCCTACGAGCAGTACTTC.

V usage is TRBV4-2 and J usage is TRBJ1-1; 7 bases align to TRBD1. The CDR3 length is 15 residues. Losses at the gene ends were 3 bases for V and 5 bases for J; bases not matched to a gene: 9. The germline V gene has CDR1 LGHNA and CDR2 YNFKEQ. CDR3 residues: CASSHSGQGDTEAFF. The DNA of the CDR3 is TGTGCCAGCAGCCACTCCGGCCAGGGGGATACTGAAGCTTTCTTT.

The chain employs TRBV2 and TRBJ2-3, with D possibly TRBD1 on 6 matching bases. Germline V gene sequence: CDR1 SNHLY, CDR2 FYNNEI. V gave up 7 bases and J gave up 0 bases, with 11 bases separating them. This CDR3 has 14 residues. The CDR3: CASKRTASTDTQYF. In nucleotides, the CDR3 is TGTGCCAGCAAAAGGACAGCTAGCACAGATACGCAGTATTTT.

The rearrangement links TRBV3-1 (or the pseudogene TRBV3-2) to TRBJ2-2, with a tentative D call TRBD2 (6 bases). Trimming shortened V by 4 bases and J by 1 base, and 16 bases separated the two germline ends. The germline V gene has CDR1 LGHDT and CDR2 YNNKEL (reference sequence). CDR3 length: 17 amino acids. The CDR3 DNA is TGTGCCAGCAGCCCGACGCCCCCAGCGGGGAACACCGGGGAGCTGTTTTTT. Amino acids: CASSPTPPAGNTGELFF.

In DNA, the CDR3 is TGCGCCAGCAGCCGACAGTCCTACGAGCAGTACTTC. It yields the protein CASSRQSYEQYF. The chain joins TRBV5-1 to TRBJ2-7; maybe TRBD1 (5 bases). Germline V gives CDR1 SGHRS, CDR2 YFSETQ. The CDR3 contains 12 residues. Trimming took off 4 bases at V and 1 base at J, with 6 bases between the two ends.

The V call is TRBV5-6, the J call TRBJ2-1; D is perhaps TRBD2 (6 bases). Germline V lookup: CDR1 SGHDT, CDR2 YYEEEE. The CDR3 consists of 15 residues. Trimming stripped 5 bases from V and 4 bases from J, with 16 bases between. CDR3 loop: CASRPGLQGYNEQFF. The CDR3 region has the DNA TGTGCCAGCAGACCCGGACTACAAGGTTACAATGAGCAGTTCTTC.

The sample holds a few counts of this clone. The CDR3 DNA sequence: TGTGCCAGCAGTCGGCAGGGAATTAGTCAGCCCCAGCATTTT. Translation: CASSRQGISQPQHF. J is TRBJ1-5 and V is TRBV25-1; possible D gene TRBD1, 5 bases. V was shortened by 5 bases and J by 6 bases, with 14 bases between the two germline ends. From germline, CDR1 is MGHDK and CDR2 SYGVNS. The CDR3 sequence is 14 residues long.

The genes are TRBV27 and TRBJ2-3, with D possibly being TRBD1 (6 bases). Trimming cost V 8 bases and J 0 bases, with 15 bases left between them. CDR1 and CDR2 from the germline V gene are MNHEY and SMNVEV (reference sequence). The CDR3 covers 15 residues. The CDR3 loop is CASCRQDSSTDTQYF. CDR3 in DNA: TGTGCCAGCTGTAGACAGGACTCTAGCACAGATACGCAGTATTTT.

The J gene is TRBJ2-3, the V gene TRBV27; 16 bases agree with TRBD2. V was clipped by 5 bases and J by 0 bases; unmatched bases: 2. CDR1 is MNHEY and CDR2 is SMNVEV in the germline V gene (reference sequence). The CDR3 totals 17 residues. Here the CDR3 DNA reads TGTGCCAGCAGTGGGACTAGCGGGAGGGCAAGCACAGATACGCAGTATTTT. Its protein is CASSGTSGRASTDTQYF.

The chain is built from TRBV28 and TRBJ2-7; tentatively, D is TRBD1 (5 bases). V dropped 6 bases and J dropped 2 bases, with 17 bases sitting between them. The CDR3 contains 15 residues. CDR1 and CDR2 from the germline V gene are MDHEN and SYDVKM. CDR3 sequence: CASSQTSTAPYEQYF. DNA of the CDR3: TGTGCCAGCAGCCAGACATCGACAGCCCCCTACGAGCAGTACTTC. The whole variable domain, remainder taken from reference TRBV28 and TRBJ2-7, is DVKVTQSSRYLVKRTGEKVFLECVQDMDHENMFWYRQDPGLGLRLIYFSYDVKMKEKGDIPEGYSVSREKKERFSLILESASTNQTSMYLCASSQTSTAPYEQYFGPGTRLTVT.

This chain links TRBV3-1 (or the pseudogene TRBV3-2) with TRBJ2-7, with 8 positions matching TRBD2. The CDR3 extends over 15 amino acids. The V gene's germline CDR1 is LGHDT and CDR2 YNNKEL (reference sequence). Unmatched junction bases numbered 3, after V lost 1 base and J lost 1 base. The CDR3 loop is CASSQVASGSYEQYF. Written as DNA, the CDR3 is TGTGCCAGCAGCCAAGTCGCTAGCGGGTCCTACGAGCAGTACTTC.